Here is one T cell receptor (beta chain) with its context. Using immunoSEQ multiplex PCR, the repertoire was profiled, and TCRdb retains in-frame clones only, with some absent. The top ten clones hold 0.25% to 0.3% of a sample with about 120,000 clones, roughly nine tenths of them seen once. This sample is part of a study of OX40 agonist ivuxolimab in advanced cancers. In the study overall: From roughly 20 to 90 years was the age range, with a mean of around 56 years, and over 80% were male. Therapy given before enrollment (anti-PD-1, anti-PD-L1 or anti-CTLA-4) was allowed, and around 40% had some.

Trimming removed 5 bases at V and 2 bases at J, with 9 bases between. CDR3 length: 13 amino acids. Per the germline V gene, CDR1 is LNHDA and CDR2 is SQIVND (reference sequence). Material: CD4+ or CD8+ T cells sorted from blood, obtained in a trial of the OX40 agonist ivuxolimab. The receptor was isolated from an adult with an advanced solid tumor such as melanoma, head and neck, liver or kidney cancer. The J gene is TRBJ1-2, the V gene TRBV19, with D possibly being TRBD1 (5 bases). CDR3 sequence: CASSWGMNYGYTF. The CDR3 region has the DNA TGTGCCAGTAGTTGGGGCATGAACTATGGCTACACCTTC.